A single sample gave rise to the 13 T cell receptor beta chains below, sequenced in a study of blood T cell repertoires in COVID-19. Sequencing was performed with immunoSEQ multiplex PCR; in TCRdb, only in-frame clones are kept and a portion is missing. The sample consists of tens of thousands of clones, about 88% of them appearing once. Material: peripheral blood. Source of these receptors: a man in his forties with acute or convalescent COVID-19.

The chain couples TRBV9 to TRBJ2-1; 12 positions agree with TRBD2. This CDR3 is built from 16 residues. V dropped 4 bases and J dropped 7; count of bases not matched to a gene: 9. Per the germline V gene, CDR1 is SGDLS and CDR2 is YYNGEE. The CDR3, as DNA: TGTGCCAGCAGCACGGGGGGACTAGCGGGCTGGAATGAGCAGTTCTTC. It yields the protein CASSTGGLAGWNEQFF.

This clone came up once. The rearrangement joins TRBV6-6 to TRBJ2-6; a possible D gene is TRBD2 (6 bases). Germline CDR1 and CDR2: MNHNY and SVGAGI (reference sequence). The CDR3 is 14 residues long. Between the trimmed V and J ends, which lost 7 bases and 0 bases, there was a span of 7 bases. In DNA form, the CDR3 reads TGTGCCAGCACGGGGGACTCTGGGGCCAACGTCCTGACTTTC. It yields the protein CASTGDSGANVLTF.

The rearrangement joins TRBV10-3 to TRBJ2-7; 8 bases are shared with TRBD2. The CDR3 consists of 12 residues. Trimming took 8 bases from V and 3 from J; bases not matched to a gene: 3. Looked up from germline, CDR1 is ENHRY and CDR2 is SYGVKD. The CDR3 DNA is TGTGCCATCGGGCTAGCGGGCTACGAGCAGTACTTC. Its translation: CAIGLAGYEQYF.

The chain combines TRBV15 with TRBJ1-2; 11 nucleotides match TRBD1. The CDR3 totals 17 residues. Germline loops: CDR1 LNHNV, CDR2 YYDKDF (reference sequence). After removal of 1 base from V and 0 bases from J, the junction contained 4 bases not matched to a gene. In nucleotides, the CDR3 is TGTGCCACCAGCAGAGGGGGACAGGGGGGTACTAACTATGGCTACACCTTC. Protein sequence: CATSRGGQGGTNYGYTF.

This sequence joins TRBV4-2 and TRBJ1-5; D is undetermined. Per germline, CDR1 LGHNA and CDR2 YNFKEQ. With 0 bases removed from V and 5 bases from J, the gap between germline ends came to 5 bases. CDR3 size: 13 residues. The CDR3 bases are TGTGCCAGCAGCCAAGATCCCGATCAGCCCCAGCATTTT. Translating gives CASSQDPDQPQHF.

This chain connects TRBV6-4 to TRBJ2-3; TRBD2 matches at 7 bases. The length of the CDR3 is 15 residues. V lost 4 bases to trimming and J lost 2 bases; unmatched junction nucleotides: 6. CDR1 is MRHNA and CDR2 is SNTAGT in the germline V gene. CDR3 region: CASSAQTSPTDTQYF. DNA of the CDR3: TGTGCCAGCAGTGCCCAGACTAGCCCCACAGATACGCAGTATTTT.

This CDR3 is CASSLARTSGVYEQYF. CDR3 nucleotides: TGTGCCAGCAGCTTGGCTAGGACTAGCGGGGTCTACGAGCAGTACTTC. The rearrangement links TRBV13 to TRBJ2-7, with 12 bases matching TRBD2. This CDR3 has 16 residues. Trimming at V came to 3 bases and at J to 3 bases, leaving 6 bases not matched to a gene. CDR1 is PRHDT, CDR2 FYEKMQ, per germline (reference sequence).

The chain is built from TRBV7-8 and TRBJ2-3; D is ambiguous. Germline lookup yields CDR1 SGHVS and CDR2 FQNEAQ. Trimming left V 2 bases short and J 0 bases short, with 12 bases between. This CDR3 comprises 16 residues. The CDR3, as DNA: TGTGCCAGCAGCTTAAGTGTCTTAGCTAGCACAGATACGCAGTATTTT. This encodes CASSLSVLASTDTQYF.

The genes are TRBV6-1 and TRBJ2-1; D may be TRBD1 (6 bases). V lost 3 bases, J lost 5 bases, and 14 bases lay in between. The CDR3 extends over 15 amino acids. CDR1 is MNHNS, CDR2 SASEGT, per germline. In nucleotides, the CDR3 is TGTGCCAGCAGTGATGGCAGGGGCTGGGACAATGAGCAGTTCTTC. It encodes CASSDGRGWDNEQFF.

This clone has a single count. V usage is TRBV30 and J usage is TRBJ2-7; TRBD2 matches 10 bases. Germline lookup yields CDR1 GTSNPN and CDR2 SVGIG (reference sequence). The V segment lost 3 bases and the J segment 6 bases; nucleotides outside the gene matches: 11. CDR3 size: 15 residues. CDR3 in DNA: TGTGCCTGGAGCGCCTCAGCGGGAGGGCCATCCGAGCAGTACTTC. Translating gives CAWSASAGGPSEQYF.

V gene TRBV14 combines with J gene TRBJ1-2; TRBD1 agrees at 8 bases. CDR1 is SGHDN, CDR2 FVKESK, per germline. The length of the CDR3 is 13 residues. J gave up 4 bases and V 3 bases, and 1 base lay outside the gene matches. The CDR3 nucleotides read TGTGCCAGCAGCCACGACAGGGGCTATGGCTACACCTTC. It is translated as CASSHDRGYGYTF. Using reference TRBV14 and TRBJ1-2 for the parts outside the CDR3, the full variable domain is EAGVTQFPSHSVIEKGQTVTLRCDPISGHDNLYWYRRVMGKEIKFLLHFVKESKQDESGMPNNRFLAERTGGTYSTLKVQPAELEDSGVYFCASSHDRGYGYTFGSGTRLTVV.

This chain joins TRBV18 and TRBJ1-3; D unclear. This CDR3 has 15 amino acids. Germline V gives CDR1 KGHSH, CDR2 LQKENI. V lost 2 bases and J lost 0, with 8 bases in between. CDR3 loop: CASSPYSRSGNTIYF. DNA for the CDR3: TGTGCCAGCTCACCATACAGCCGCTCTGGAAACACCATATATTTT.

The V gene is TRBV6-2 or TRBV6-3, the J gene TRBJ2-2; D call uncertain. CDR3 size: 15 residues. Trimming took off 0 bases at V and 0 bases at J, with 5 bases between the two ends. Germline loops: CDR1 MNHEY, CDR2 SVGEGT. The CDR3 loop reads CASSYSSANTGELFF. The CDR3 DNA is TGTGCCAGCAGTTACTCGAGTGCGAACACCGGGGAGCTGTTTTTT.